Below are 32 T cell receptor beta chains sequenced from a single sample in a study of identical twins. TCRdb passed the 5' RACE reads through MiXCR, listing each CDR3 protein once. The table has hundreds of thousands of distinct CDR3 sequences, roughly an eighth seen once. These data also featured in a second study, about yellow fever vaccine responses in identical twins.

The sample was PBMCs. The receptors stem from a woman aged 18-30 years in good health.

This clonotype was seen more than once but under ten times. V is TRBV5-1 and J is TRBJ2-3; 9 positions agree with TRBD1. The CDR3 spans 15 residues. Looked up from germline, CDR1 is SGHRS and CDR2 is YFSETQ. The V and J ends lost 4 bases and 4 bases, in that order; junction bases with no gene match: 7. The CDR3 DNA reads as TGCGCCAGCAGCAAATACAGGGGGCAGGCAGATACGCAGTATTTT. This codes for CASSKYRGQADTQYF.

This clonotype was detected only a few times. The gene calls are TRBV7-2 and TRBJ2-5, with D possibly TRBD2 on 5 matching bases. Germline V gene sequence: CDR1 SGHTA, CDR2 FQGNSA. Trimming pared 4 bases from V and 3 bases from J, leaving 15 bases between. This CDR3 comprises 15 residues. For the CDR3, the DNA is TGTGCCAGCAGCTGGATCGCCGGGAACGAAGAGACCCAGTACTTC. Protein product: CASSWIAGNEETQYF.

This clonotype was seen a few times. This chain links TRBV24-1 with TRBJ2-5; tentative D call: TRBD2 (6 bases). V was pared by 7 bases and J by 4 bases, with 9 bases between. Per germline, CDR1 KGHDR and CDR2 SFDVKD. The CDR3 is made up of 12 amino acids. CDR3 loop: CATRPGGETQYF. The CDR3 coding sequence is TGTGCCACCAGGCCCGGGGGAGAGACCCAGTACTTC.

The gene calls are TRBV12-3 or TRBV12-4 and TRBJ2-2; D may be TRBD1 (6 bases). The CDR3 sequence is 14 residues long. V gave up 3 bases and J gave up 3 bases, with 8 bases separating them. The CDR3 reads CASSFQGYTGELFF. As DNA, the CDR3 is TGTGCCAGCAGTTTTCAGGGGTACACCGGGGAGCTGTTTTTT.

This chain joins TRBV20-1 and TRBJ1-2; TRBD1 might be the D (6 bases). V lost 0 bases and J 8 bases, leaving 16 bases between the germline ends. The CDR3 is made up of 14 amino acids. Germline V gives CDR1 DFQATT, CDR2 SNEGSKA (reference sequence). Written as DNA, the CDR3 is TGCAGTGCTAGAGATGGGGCAGGGGCGGCGGGCTACACCTTC. Translating it yields CSARDGAGAAGYTF.

This sequence joins TRBV29-1 and TRBJ2-7, with D perhaps given as TRBD1 or TRBD2 (5 bases each). The CDR3 consists of 14 residues. Germline CDR1 and CDR2: SQVTM and ANQGSEA. Trimming shortened V by 4 bases and J by 0 bases, and 13 bases separated the two germline ends. The CDR3 region has the DNA TGCAGCGTTGTGGGGACGGTTAACTCCTACGAGCAGTACTTC. Protein: CSVVGTVNSYEQYF.

This chain connects TRBV6-5 to TRBJ2-3; D remains unclear. This CDR3 region has 15 residues. The germline gives CDR1 MNHEY, CDR2 SVGAGI. The V and J ends lost 4 bases and 0 bases respectively, with 11 bases between them. CDR3 DNA sequence: TGTGCCAGCAGTTTACAGAGTTCTAGCACAGATACGCAGTATTTT. As protein: CASSLQSSSTDTQYF.

This clonotype was picked up a small number of times. V gene TRBV4-2 combines with J gene TRBJ1-6; D is ambiguous. V lost 0 bases and J 8 bases, leaving 8 bases between the germline ends. The germline V gene has CDR1 LGHNA and CDR2 YNFKEQ. The CDR3 spans 14 residues. This CDR3 is CASSQDREHSPLHF. CDR3 sequence (DNA): TGTGCCAGCAGCCAAGATAGGGAACATTCACCCCTCCACTTT.

The V gene is TRBV20-1, the J gene TRBJ1-1; 7 nucleotides line up with TRBD1. From germline, CDR1 is DFQATT and CDR2 SNEGSKA (reference sequence). The CDR3 covers 14 residues. V was pared by 6 bases and J by 3 bases, with 10 bases of the junction left unmatched. The CDR3 coding sequence is TGCAGTGCGGCCGACAGGGTTTTCTACACTGAAGCTTTCTTT. Translating gives CSAADRVFYTEAFF.

The V gene is TRBV11-2, the J gene TRBJ2-1; 16 positions match TRBD2. Germline V gene data show CDR1 as SGHAT and CDR2 as FQNNGV. This CDR3 comprises 16 residues. V shed 5 bases, J shed 8 bases, and the junction held 6 bases outside the gene matches. CDR3 nucleotides: TGTGCCAGCAGCACCGCGGGACTAGCGGGAGGGCATGAGCAGTTCTTC. It yields the protein CASSTAGLAGGHEQFF.

This clonotype was seen repeatedly, ten times or more. This sequence joins TRBV12-3 or TRBV12-4 and TRBJ1-2; D is perhaps TRBD1 (5 bases). V was clipped by 4 bases and J by 5 bases, with 11 bases between them. This CDR3 spans 13 amino acids. DNA of the CDR3: TGTGCCAGCAGTTCCAATGCAGGGTATGGCTACACCTTC. Amino acid sequence: CASSSNAGYGYTF.

This rearrangement joins TRBV6-6 to TRBJ1-4; 9 nucleotides align to TRBD1. This CDR3 is 13 amino acids long. Germline assignment: CDR1 MNHNY and CDR2 SVGAGI (reference sequence). With V trimmed by 10 bases and J by 5 bases, 5 bases remained unmatched. This chain's CDR3 is CATSGTGNEKLFF. In DNA form, the CDR3 reads TGTGCCACCTCCGGGACAGGGAATGAAAAACTGTTTTTT.

The sample holds many counts of this clonotype. The rearrangement uses TRBV10-3 and TRBJ1-4; 7 nucleotides match TRBD1. Germline CDR1 reads ENHRY; CDR2 reads SYGVKD. V shed 5 bases, J shed 8 bases, and the junction held 11 bases outside the gene matches. This CDR3 comprises 15 residues. In DNA form, the CDR3 reads TGTGCCATCAGTCCCGGACAGGCGGAAGGCGAAAAACTGTTTTTT. It encodes CAISPGQAEGEKLFF.

The chain's CDR3 is CASSLLLSTDTQYF. For the CDR3, the DNA is TGTGCCAGCAGCTTACTGCTTAGCACAGATACGCAGTATTTT. The V and J genes are TRBV7-9 and TRBJ2-3; no firm D call. Germline V gene sequence: CDR1 SEHNR, CDR2 FQNEAQ (reference sequence). V was clipped by 2 bases and J by 0 bases, with 6 bases between them. The CDR3 is 14 residues long. Using reference TRBV7-9 and TRBJ2-3 for the parts outside the CDR3, the full variable domain is DTGVSQNPRHKITKRGQNVTFRCDPISEHNRLYWYRQTLGQGPEFLTYFQNEAQLEKSRLLSDRFSAERPKGSFSTLEIQRTEQGDSAMYLCASSLLLSTDTQYFGPGTRLTVL.

This clonotype was observed at least ten times. The V gene is TRBV29-1, the J gene TRBJ1-2, with D perhaps TRBD1 (6 bases). The length of the CDR3 is 11 residues. Looked up from germline, CDR1 is SQVTM and CDR2 is ANQGSEA. V dropped 7 bases and J dropped 7 bases, with 13 bases sitting between them. CDR3 sequence: CSAEEGGGYTF. The DNA for the CDR3 is TGCAGCGCCGAAGAGGGGGGTGGCTACACCTTC.

This clonotype was seen ten or more times. The chain combines TRBV7-2 with TRBJ1-4, with D unresolved. Germline loops: CDR1 SGHTA, CDR2 FQGNSA. This CDR3 spans 14 amino acids. The germline V and J ends were trimmed by 3 bases and 5 bases, with 10 bases remaining between them. The CDR3 loop is CASSFLGANEKLFF. As DNA, the CDR3 is TGTGCCAGCAGCTTCCTGGGCGCAAATGAAAAACTGTTTTTT. Using reference TRBV7-2 and TRBJ1-4 for the parts outside the CDR3, the full variable domain is GAGVSQSPSNKVTEKGKDVELRCDPISGHTALYWYRQSLGQGLEFLIYFQGNSAPDKSGLPSDRFSAERTGGSVSTLTIQRTQQEDSAVYLCASSFLGANEKLFFGSGTQLSVL.

In its sample, this clonotype was seen a few times. The J gene is TRBJ1-6, the V gene TRBV27; the D gene is possibly TRBD1 (5 bases). This CDR3 region has 16 residues. The germline V gene has CDR1 MNHEY and CDR2 SMNVEV (reference sequence). V lost 7 bases and J 9 bases, leaving 22 bases between the germline ends. As DNA, the CDR3 is TGTGCCAGCACCTTAACGGGGGTTGGCGGGCTTTCACCCCTCCACTTT. It codes for CASTLTGVGGLSPLHF.

In this sample, this clonotype turned up a few times. A read error may produce the germline difference seen at one junction end. The J gene is TRBJ2-7, the V gene TRBV6-5; the D is unclear. There are 12 residues in the CDR3. Germline V gene data show CDR1 as MNHEY and CDR2 as SVGAGI. CDR3 protein: CPRKATPYEQYF. The CDR3 nucleotides are TGTCCCAGGAAAGCCACTCCCTACGAGCAGTACTTC.

This clonotype has at least ten counts. The rearrangement joins TRBV5-1 to TRBJ2-5; 12 bases align to TRBD2. Per the germline V gene, CDR1 is SGHRS and CDR2 is YFSETQ. The CDR3 runs 15 residues. V was clipped by 6 bases and J by 5 bases; unmatched bases: 8. CDR3 bases: TGCGCCAGCAAGACGCGACTAGCGGGAGTCGAGACCCAGTACTTC. Protein: CASKTRLAGVETQYF.

This clonotype turned up a few times. The gene calls are TRBV4-1 and TRBJ1-1; 7 positions match TRBD1. V shed 0 bases and J 4 bases; nucleotides not matched to a gene: 11. The CDR3 runs to 17 residues. Germline V lookup: CDR1 MGHRA, CDR2 YSYEKL. The CDR3 spells CASSQDSLGQTSTEAFF. In DNA form, the CDR3 reads TGCGCCAGCAGCCAAGACAGCTTGGGACAGACAAGCACTGAAGCTTTCTTT.

The table lists this clonotype with a few counts. V usage is TRBV12-3 or TRBV12-4 and J usage is TRBJ2-6; 10 positions match TRBD1. Losses at the gene ends were 10 bases for V and 3 bases for J; bases not matched to a gene: 3. This CDR3 contains 14 residues. This chain's CDR3 is CAIDRGRGANVLTF. The CDR3 bases are TGTGCCATCGACAGGGGGCGTGGGGCCAACGTCCTGACTTTC.

The table lists this clonotype with a few counts. This rearrangement joins TRBV7-9 to TRBJ2-3, with 10 bases fitting TRBD2. Trimming cost V 5 bases and J 2 bases; bases outside gene matches: 10. This CDR3 has 17 amino acids. Germline CDR1 and CDR2: SEHNR and FQNEAQ (reference sequence). This chain's CDR3 is CASSERITSGDTDTQYF. The CDR3 nucleotides are TGTGCCAGCAGCGAGAGAATAACTAGCGGGGACACAGATACGCAGTATTTT.

This sequence joins TRBV24-1 and TRBJ2-3; tentatively, D is TRBD2 (6 bases). CDR1 is KGHDR and CDR2 is SFDVKD in the germline V gene. The CDR3 has 17 residues. V lost 0 bases to trimming and J lost 5 bases, with 17 bases between them. Here the CDR3 reads CATSDLGQEGFGDTQYF. DNA for the CDR3: TGTGCCACCAGTGATTTGGGTCAGGAGGGTTTTGGAGATACGCAGTATTTT.

The V call is TRBV3-1, the J call TRBJ2-7; 8 bases are shared with TRBD1. CDR3 length: 16 residues. With V trimmed by 1 base and J by 4 bases, 9 bases remained unmatched. The germline V gene has CDR1 LGHDT and CDR2 YNNKEL (reference sequence). In DNA, the CDR3 is TGTGCCAGCAGCCAAGCCACGGGACAGGCCATATACGAGCAGTACTTC. Encoded protein: CASSQATGQAIYEQYF.

This clonotype was found a few times. V is TRBV4-1 and J is TRBJ2-1; TRBD2 matches 12 bases. Germline lookup yields CDR1 MGHRA and CDR2 YSYEKL. CDR3 length: 16 amino acids. Trimming removed 1 base from V and 8 bases from J; junction bases left unmatched: 6. In DNA form, the CDR3 reads TGCGCCAGCAGCCAAGTCATAACTAGCGGGGGGCATGAGCAGTTCTTC. Encoded protein: CASSQVITSGGHEQFF.

The chain carries TRBV20-1 and TRBJ2-3, with 10 bases fitting TRBD1. The junction had 6 bases not matched to a gene; V was cut back by 2 bases and J by 4 bases. Germline V gives CDR1 DFQATT, CDR2 SNEGSKA (reference sequence). The CDR3 is made up of 15 amino acids. Written as DNA, the CDR3 is TGCAGTGCTAGACCGGACAGGGGGAGGGCAGATACGCAGTATTTT. Amino acids: CSARPDRGRADTQYF.

This clonotype showed up just a few times. The genes are TRBV20-1 and TRBJ2-7, with 8 bases fitting TRBD1. J gave up 6 bases and V 4 bases, and 11 bases lay outside the gene matches. Germline V gene data show CDR1 as DFQATT and CDR2 as SNEGSKA (reference sequence). The CDR3 extends over 14 amino acids. The CDR3 loop reads CSAISDRGWSEQYV. The CDR3, as DNA: TGCAGTGCTATAAGCGACAGGGGATGGTCCGAGCAGTACGTC.

This CDR3 reads CASTPLVGEQELFF. The CDR3 DNA follows: TGTGCCAGCACCCCCCTGGTGGGGGAGCAGGAGCTGTTTTTT. The chain combines TRBV12-3 or TRBV12-4 with TRBJ2-2, with D possibly being TRBD1 or TRBD2 (5 bases each). The CDR3 runs to 14 residues. V lost 7 bases to trimming and J lost 10 bases, with 19 bases between them.

The chain combines TRBV24-1 with TRBJ2-3; 10 nucleotides align to TRBD2. This CDR3 is 16 amino acids long. The germline CDR1 and CDR2 sequences are KGHDR and SFDVKD. The V segment lost 3 bases and the J segment 0 bases; nucleotides outside the gene matches: 2. CDR3 DNA sequence: TGTGCCACCAGTGATGCTAGCGGGAGTAGCACAGATACGCAGTATTTT. It translates to CATSDASGSSTDTQYF.

This clonotype was counted between two and nine times. The chain couples TRBV11-2 to TRBJ2-1; 9 bases line up with TRBD1. Losses at the gene ends were 1 base for V and 6 bases for J; bases not matched to a gene: 10. The CDR3 contains 17 residues. Germline V gene sequence: CDR1 SGHAT, CDR2 FQNNGV. CDR3 protein: CASSLGWGQGSGNEQFF. CDR3 DNA: TGTGCCAGCAGCTTAGGATGGGGACAGGGTTCCGGCAATGAGCAGTTCTTC.

The chain joins TRBV10-2 to TRBJ1-1; weak D call: TRBD1 (5 bases). The length of the CDR3 is 14 residues. Germline CDR1 and CDR2: WSHSY and SAAADI. The V end lost 3 bases, the J end lost 6 bases, and 14 bases lay between the germline ends. The CDR3 loop reads CASSDGGTRAEAFF. The CDR3, as DNA: TGCGCCAGCAGTGACGGGGGGACGAGGGCTGAAGCTTTCTTT.

The chain combines TRBV12-3 or TRBV12-4 with TRBJ2-1, with 13 bases identical to TRBD2. This CDR3 is 19 amino acids long. V lost 7 bases to trimming and J lost 4 bases; unmatched junction nucleotides: 16. This CDR3 is CASKQRLAGGPNGYNEQFF. In DNA, the CDR3 is TGTGCCAGCAAGCAAAGACTAGCGGGAGGACCAAACGGGTACAATGAGCAGTTCTTC.